The T cell receptor (beta chain) described here comes from a study of a mutant IDH1 vaccine in newly diagnosed glioma. The study's findings and limits: Among all patients, vaccine-induced immune responses occurred in approximately 93%.

As to time point: week 47, end of study. It was 300 ug of mutant IDH1 20-mer peptide that made up each vaccine dose, given with topical imiquimod. Patients had eight vaccinations, in weeks 1, 3, 5, 7, 11, 15, 19 and 23. TCRdb keeps only in-frame clones here, not all; method: immunoSEQ multiplex PCR. The sample lists 30,000 to 40,000 clones; approximately 90% were seen once. Concerning this clone: Its antigen is as yet unknown.

Germline V gene lookup returns CDR1 SGHNT and CDR2 YYREEE (reference sequence). V lost 2 bases to trimming and J lost 5 bases, with 17 bases between them. This CDR3 contains 15 residues. The receptor was derived from a woman in her 30s with glioma. The chain uses TRBV5-4 and TRBJ2-7, with D possibly matching TRBD1 (7 bases). The input for sequencing was PBMCs, taken from a glioma patient whose treatment included an IDH1 peptide vaccine. CDR3 sequence reads: CASSFSGGLLDEQYF. Written as DNA, the CDR3 is TGTGCCAGCAGCTTCTCAGGGGGGCTCCTAGACGAGCAGTACTTC. Drawing the rest from reference TRBV5-4 and TRBJ2-7, the complete variable domain is ETGVTQSPTHLIKTRGQQVTLRCSSQSGHNTVSWYQQALGQGPQFIFQYYREEENGRGNFPPRFSGLQFPNYSSELNVNALELDDSALYLCASSFSGGLLDEQYFGPGTRLTVT.